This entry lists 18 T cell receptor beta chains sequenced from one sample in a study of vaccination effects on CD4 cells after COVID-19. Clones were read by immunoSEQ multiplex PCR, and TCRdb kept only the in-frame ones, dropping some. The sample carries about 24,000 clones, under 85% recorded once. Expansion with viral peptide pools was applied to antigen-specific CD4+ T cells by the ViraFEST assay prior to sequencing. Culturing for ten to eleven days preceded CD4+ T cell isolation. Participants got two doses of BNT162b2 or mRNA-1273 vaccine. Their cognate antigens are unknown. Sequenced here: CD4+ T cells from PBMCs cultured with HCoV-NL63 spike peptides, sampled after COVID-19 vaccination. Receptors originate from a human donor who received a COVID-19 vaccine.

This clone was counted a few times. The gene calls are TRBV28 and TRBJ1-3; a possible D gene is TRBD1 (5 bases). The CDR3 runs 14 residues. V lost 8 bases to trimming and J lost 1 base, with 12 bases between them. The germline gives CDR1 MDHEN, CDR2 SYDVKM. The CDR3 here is CASFIQGSGNTIYF. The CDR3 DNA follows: TGTGCCAGCTTCATTCAGGGATCTGGAAACACCATATATTTT.

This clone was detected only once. The CDR3 loop is CASSQGQAREQYF. The CDR3 DNA follows: TGTGCCAGCAGCCAAGGGCAAGCGCGGGAGCAGTACTTC. The rearrangement joins TRBV3-1 (or the pseudogene TRBV3-2) to TRBJ2-7; D unresolved. CDR3 size: 13 residues. From germline, CDR1 is LGHDT and CDR2 YNNKEL (reference sequence). Trimming stripped 1 base from V and 7 bases from J, with 11 bases between.

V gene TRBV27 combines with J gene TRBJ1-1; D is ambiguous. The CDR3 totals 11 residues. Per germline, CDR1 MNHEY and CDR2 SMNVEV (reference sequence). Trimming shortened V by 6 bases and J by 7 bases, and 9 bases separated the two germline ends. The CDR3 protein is CASSLRGEAFF. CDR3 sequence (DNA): TGTGCCAGCAGCCTAAGAGGTGAAGCTTTCTTT.

CDR3 in amino acids: CSASGRQPQHF. Written as DNA, the CDR3 is TGCAGTGCTAGTGGGCGTCAGCCCCAGCATTTT. This chain links TRBV20-1 with TRBJ1-5; D remains unclear. The germline V gene encodes CDR1 DFQATT and CDR2 SNEGSKA (reference sequence). The length of the CDR3 is 11 residues. V lost 3 bases, J lost 6 bases, and 6 bases lay in between.

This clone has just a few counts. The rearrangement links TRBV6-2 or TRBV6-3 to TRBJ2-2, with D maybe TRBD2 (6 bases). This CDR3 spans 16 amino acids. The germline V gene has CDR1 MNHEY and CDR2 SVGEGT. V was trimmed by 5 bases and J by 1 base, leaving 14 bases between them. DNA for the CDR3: TGTGCCAGCAGTGGACCGGGACTCAGGAACACCGGGGAGCTGTTTTTT. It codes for CASSGPGLRNTGELFF.

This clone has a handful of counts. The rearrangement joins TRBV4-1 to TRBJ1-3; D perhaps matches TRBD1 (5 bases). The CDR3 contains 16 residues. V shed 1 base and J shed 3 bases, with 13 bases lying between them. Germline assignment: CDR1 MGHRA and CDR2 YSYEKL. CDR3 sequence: CASSQVASGDGNTIYF. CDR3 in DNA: TGCGCCAGCAGCCAAGTTGCTTCGGGGGATGGAAACACCATATATTTT.

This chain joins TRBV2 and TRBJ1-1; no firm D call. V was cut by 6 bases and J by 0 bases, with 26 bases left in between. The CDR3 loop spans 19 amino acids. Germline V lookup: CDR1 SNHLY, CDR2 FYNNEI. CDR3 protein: CASRPTQRVTTQLNTEAFF. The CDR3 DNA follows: TGTGCCAGCAGACCCACCCAAAGAGTCACAACACAGTTGAACACTGAAGCTTTCTTT.

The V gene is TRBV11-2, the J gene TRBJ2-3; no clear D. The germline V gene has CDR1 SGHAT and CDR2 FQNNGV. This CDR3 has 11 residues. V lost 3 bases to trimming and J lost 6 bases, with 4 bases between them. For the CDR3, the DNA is TGTGCCAGCAGCTTTGGCGATACGCAGTATTTT. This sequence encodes CASSFGDTQYF.

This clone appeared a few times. CDR3 DNA sequence: TGTGCCAGCAGCTCATCCAGGGAGATTCGGGCGTCACCCCTCCACTTT. Amino acids: CASSSSREIRASPLHF. The chain is built from TRBV11-2 and TRBJ1-6, with D tentatively TRBD1 (5 bases). This CDR3 has 16 amino acids. V was cut by 4 bases and J by 10 bases, with 20 bases left in between. Germline V gene sequence: CDR1 SGHAT, CDR2 FQNNGV. The full variable domain, its missing parts supplied by reference TRBV11-2 and TRBJ1-6, is EAGVAQSPRYKIIEKRQSVAFWCNPISGHATLYWYQQILGQGPKLLIQFQNNGVVDDSQLPKDRFSAERLKGVDSTLKIQPAKLEDSAVYLCASSSSREIRASPLHFGNGTRLTVT.

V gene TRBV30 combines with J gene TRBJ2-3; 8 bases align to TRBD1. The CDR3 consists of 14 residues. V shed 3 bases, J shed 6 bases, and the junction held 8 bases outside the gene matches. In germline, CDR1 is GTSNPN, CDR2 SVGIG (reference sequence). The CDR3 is CAWRQGQGSDTQYF. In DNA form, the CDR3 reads TGTGCCTGGAGACAAGGACAGGGATCCGATACGCAGTATTTT.

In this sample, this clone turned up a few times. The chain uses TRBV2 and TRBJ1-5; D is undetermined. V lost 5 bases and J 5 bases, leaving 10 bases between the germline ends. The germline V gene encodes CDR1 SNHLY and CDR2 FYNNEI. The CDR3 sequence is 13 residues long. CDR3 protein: CASSKDADQPQHF. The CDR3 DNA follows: TGTGCCAGCAGTAAGGACGCAGATCAGCCCCAGCATTTT.

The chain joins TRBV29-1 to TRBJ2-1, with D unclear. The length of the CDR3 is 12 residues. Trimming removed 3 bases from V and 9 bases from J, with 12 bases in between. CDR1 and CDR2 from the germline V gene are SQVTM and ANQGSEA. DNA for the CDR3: TGCAGCGTTGATCTAGGCGGCGGTGAGCAGTTCTTC. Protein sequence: CSVDLGGGEQFF.

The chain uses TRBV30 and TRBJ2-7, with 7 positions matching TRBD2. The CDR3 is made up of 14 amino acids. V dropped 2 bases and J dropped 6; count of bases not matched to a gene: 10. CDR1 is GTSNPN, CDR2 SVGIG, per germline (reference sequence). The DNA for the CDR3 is TGTGCCTGGAGTTTAGACGGGAGGTCTGGCGAGCAGTACTTC. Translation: CAWSLDGRSGEQYF.

The CDR3 DNA reads TGTGCCAGCAGTTCCCTTGTCGGCAGGGGTGGTGGCTACACCTTC. Translating gives CASSSLVGRGGGYTF. The V gene is TRBV27, the J gene TRBJ1-2; weak D call: TRBD1 (6 bases). CDR3 length: 15 amino acids. CDR1 is MNHEY and CDR2 is SMNVEV in the germline V gene (reference sequence). V lost 4 bases and J 7 bases, leaving 19 bases between the germline ends.

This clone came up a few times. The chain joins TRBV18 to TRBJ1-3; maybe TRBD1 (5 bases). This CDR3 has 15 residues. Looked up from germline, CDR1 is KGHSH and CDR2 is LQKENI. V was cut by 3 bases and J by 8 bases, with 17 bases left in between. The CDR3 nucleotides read TGTGCCAGCTCACCGAGGCCGCCAGGGATAGACACCATATATTTT. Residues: CASSPRPPGIDTIYF.

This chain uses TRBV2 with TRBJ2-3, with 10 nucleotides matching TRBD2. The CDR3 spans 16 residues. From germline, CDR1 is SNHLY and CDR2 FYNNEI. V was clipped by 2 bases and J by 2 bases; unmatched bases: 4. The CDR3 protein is CASSELLAGSTDTQYF. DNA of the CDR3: TGTGCCAGCAGTGAACTACTAGCGGGGTCCACAGATACGCAGTATTTT.

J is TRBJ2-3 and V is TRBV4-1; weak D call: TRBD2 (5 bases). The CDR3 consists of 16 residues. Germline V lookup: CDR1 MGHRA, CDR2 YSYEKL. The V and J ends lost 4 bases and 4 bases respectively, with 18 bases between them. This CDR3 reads CASSPGVPGMADTQYF. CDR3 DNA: TGCGCCAGCAGCCCCGGGGTCCCCGGCATGGCAGATACGCAGTATTTT.

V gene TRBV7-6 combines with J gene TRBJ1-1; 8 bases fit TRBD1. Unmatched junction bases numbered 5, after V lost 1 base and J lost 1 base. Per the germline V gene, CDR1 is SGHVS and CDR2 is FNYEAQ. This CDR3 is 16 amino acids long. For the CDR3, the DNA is TGTGCCAGCAGCTTAGGAACCAGGGGGCAGAACACTGAAGCTTTCTTT. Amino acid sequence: CASSLGTRGQNTEAFF.